The entry below describes one T cell receptor (beta chain). This record comes from a study of blood T cell repertoires in COVID-19. CDR1 is ENHRY, CDR2 SYGVKD, per germline. The ends lost 4 bases at V and 0 bases at J; junction bases unmatched: 2. The CDR3 sequence is 15 residues long. The method was immunoSEQ multiplex PCR; TCRdb's version includes in-frame clones alone and lacks a portion of them. The data show roughly 73,000 clones, more than 75% seen once. The sample was peripheral blood. The TCR originated in a human donor in a cohort sampled during active COVID-19. The chain carries TRBV10-3 and TRBJ2-1, with 8 bases lining up with TRBD1. CDR3 residues: CAISGTGSSYNEQFF. The CDR3 nucleotides read TGTGCCATCAGTGGGACAGGGAGCTCCTACAATGAGCAGTTCTTC.